This T cell receptor beta chain was captured by sequencing in a study of CD8+ T cells in alopecia areata. Worth noting for this clone: Its matching antigen is unknown.

Study-wide results and limits: Relative to normal scalp, lesional scalp, especially alopecia totalis/universalis, showed higher clonality.

J gave up 7 bases and V 7 bases, and 12 bases lay outside the gene matches. This CDR3 comprises 14 residues. Germline CDR1 reads MNHNS; CDR2 reads SASEGT. Sorting of the five patients' CD4+ cells gave CD25+CD127- cells as the output. PBMC-derived CD4+ and CD8+ T cells were sorted. The sequencing template was cDNA reverse transcribed from extracted RNA. Profiled with immunoSEQ multiplex PCR; TCRdb holds only in-frame clones, not every one. The table lists around 19,000 clones, approximately 59% of them singletons. Sequencing used CD4+ Tregs sorted from blood. This clonotype was sampled from a human donor with alopecia areata. V is TRBV6-1 and J is TRBJ2-5; TRBD2 agrees at 7 bases. This CDR3 reads CASTFRGVVGTQYF. The CDR3 DNA reads TGTGCCAGCACCTTCCGGGGGGTTGTGGGGACCCAGTACTTC.